The next 9 T cell receptor beta chains were all read from a single sample in a study of blood T cell repertoires in COVID-19. Data came from immunoSEQ multiplex PCR; TCRdb stores just in-frame clones and leaves some out. Of roughly 58,000 clones listed, about 76% are singletons. Specimen: peripheral blood. These receptors were obtained from a man aged 50 or older with active or convalescent COVID-19.

This chain connects TRBV3-1 (or the pseudogene TRBV3-2) to TRBJ2-5; D remains unclear. The CDR3 contains 14 residues. Germline V gene data show CDR1 as LGHDT and CDR2 as YNNKEL (reference sequence). Deletions cut 4 bases from V and 2 bases from J, with 11 bases between. This CDR3 is CASSLWAAQETQYF. DNA for the CDR3: TGTGCCAGCAGCCTCTGGGCAGCTCAAGAGACCCAGTACTTC.

This clone has just a few counts. The rearrangement joins TRBV7-2 to TRBJ1-2, with no clear D. V lost 5 bases to trimming and J lost 8 bases, with 12 bases between them. This CDR3 comprises 12 residues. Per the germline V gene, CDR1 is SGHTA and CDR2 is FQGNSA. CDR3 residues: CASSPTTRGYTF. In DNA form, the CDR3 reads TGTGCCAGCAGCCCGACGACAAGGGGCTACACCTTC.

This clone has only a few counts. The rearrangement links TRBV2 to TRBJ1-3; D not resolved. This CDR3 has 12 amino acids. The V end was cut by 3 bases, the J end by 5 bases, with 5 bases between. Germline loops: CDR1 SNHLY, CDR2 FYNNEI. The CDR3 nucleotides are TGTGCCAGCAGTGACGGGAGAAACACCATATATTTT. This encodes CASSDGRNTIYF.

CDR3 sequence: CATSTGPNTGELFF. Here the CDR3 DNA reads TGTGCCACCAGCACCGGTCCGAACACCGGGGAGCTGTTTTTT. The chain combines TRBV15 with TRBJ2-2; D remains ambiguous. The CDR3 length is 14 residues. V was clipped by 4 bases and J by 0 bases, with 6 bases between them. Per germline, CDR1 LNHNV and CDR2 YYDKDF (reference sequence). The full variable domain, with the rest looked up from reference TRBV15 and TRBJ2-2, is DAMVIQNPRYQVTQFGKPVTLSCSQTLNHNVMYWYQQKSSQAPKLLFHYYDKDFNNEADTPDNFQSRRPNTSFCFLDIRSPGLGDTAMYLCATSTGPNTGELFFGEGSRLTVL.

This clone came up once. This chain joins TRBV10-3 and TRBJ2-1; the D gene is possibly TRBD2 (7 bases). Per germline, CDR1 ENHRY and CDR2 SYGVKD. The length of the CDR3 is 17 residues. V dropped 11 bases and J dropped 1 base, with 24 bases sitting between them. The CDR3 DNA reads as TGTGCCGCTGGGGGCGGGAGTCCCCTAGGATCCTACAATGAGCAGTTCTTC. Translated: CAAGGGSPLGSYNEQFF.

This chain uses TRBV19 with TRBJ1-5; tentatively, D is TRBD1 (6 bases). Germline-derived CDR1 and CDR2 are LNHDA and SQIVND (reference sequence). The CDR3 runs to 14 residues. V gave up 2 bases and J gave up 9 bases, with 14 bases separating them. CDR3 bases: TGTGCCAGTAGTATATCGGGGTGGGGGCGGCCCCAGCATTTT. Its translation is CASSISGWGRPQHF.

This clone was seen a few times. V is TRBV6-5 and J is TRBJ1-4; no clear D. Germline CDR1 reads MNHEY; CDR2 reads SVGAGI. The CDR3 contains 14 residues. Deletions cut 6 bases from V and 2 bases from J, with 10 bases between. In nucleotides, the CDR3 is TGTGCCAGCAGCTCATCCGGGACTAATGAAAAACTGTTTTTT. Translated: CASSSSGTNEKLFF.

This clone was recorded only once. The chain is built from TRBV7-2 and TRBJ2-1; 8 nucleotides line up with TRBD1. J was trimmed by 3 bases and V by 5 bases; bases with no gene match: 6. CDR1 and CDR2 (germline): SGHTA, FQGNSA. The CDR3 is 15 residues long. CDR3 in amino acids: CASSTLGQGYNEQFF. The CDR3 DNA reads TGTGCCAGCAGCACTCTTGGACAGGGCTACAATGAGCAGTTCTTC.

The chain carries TRBV5-4 and TRBJ1-4; 9 positions agree with TRBD1. This CDR3 spans 18 amino acids. Germline V CDR1 and CDR2: SGHNT, YYREEE (reference sequence). V trimming: 5 bases; J trimming: 3 bases; junction bases outside the gene matches: 14. CDR3 amino acids: CASRVPGQGSRPNEKLFF. CDR3 in DNA: TGTGCCAGCAGGGTACCGGGACAGGGTTCTAGACCTAATGAAAAACTGTTTTTT.